The clone carrying this T cell receptor beta chain has only one observation. Use of 60 Vbeta and 13 Jbeta primers characterized the PCR. Produced via immunoSEQ multiplex PCR; TCRdb's table is partial and in-frame only. The table records roughly 150,000 clones, 80% to 85% of them present only once. The sample comes from a study of cytomegalovirus exposure and HLA in healthy donors. Germline CDR1 reads SGHRS; CDR2 reads YFSETQ. The CDR3 covers 13 residues. Trimming removed 4 bases at V and 5 bases at J, with 12 bases between. This clonotype was obtained from a man aged 50 or older in good health and CMV-seropositive. V usage is TRBV5-1 and J usage is TRBJ1-1; a possible D gene is TRBD1 (6 bases). The sample taken for sequencing was PBMCs. CDR3 in amino acids: CASSQGTQTEAFF. The DNA of the CDR3 is TGCGCCAGCAGCCAAGGGACACAGACTGAAGCTTTCTTT. The full variable domain, its missing parts supplied by reference TRBV5-1 and TRBJ1-1, is KAGVTQTPRYLIKTRGQQVTLSCSPISGHRSVSWYQQTPGQGLQFLFEYFSETQRNKGNFPGRFSGRQFSNSRSEMNVSTLELGDSALYLCASSQGTQTEAFFGQGTRLTVV.